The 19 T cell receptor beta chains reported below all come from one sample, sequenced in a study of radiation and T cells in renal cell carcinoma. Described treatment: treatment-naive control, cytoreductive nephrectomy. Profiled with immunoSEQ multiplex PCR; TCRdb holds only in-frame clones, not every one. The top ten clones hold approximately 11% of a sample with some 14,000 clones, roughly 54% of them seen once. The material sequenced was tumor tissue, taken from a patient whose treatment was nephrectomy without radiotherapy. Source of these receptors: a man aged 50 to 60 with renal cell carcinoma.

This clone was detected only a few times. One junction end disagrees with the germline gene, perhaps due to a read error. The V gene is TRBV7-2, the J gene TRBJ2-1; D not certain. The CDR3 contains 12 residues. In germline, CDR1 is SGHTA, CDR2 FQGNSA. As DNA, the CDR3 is TGTGCCAGCAGCTTAGATTTAGGCCACCGGGTCTTC. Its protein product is CASSLDLGHRVF.

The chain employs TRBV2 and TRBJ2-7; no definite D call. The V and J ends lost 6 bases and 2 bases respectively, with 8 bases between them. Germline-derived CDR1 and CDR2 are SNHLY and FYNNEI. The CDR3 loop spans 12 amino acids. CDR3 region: CASSAGTYEQYF. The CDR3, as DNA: TGTGCCAGCAGCGCAGGTACCTACGAGCAGTACTTC.

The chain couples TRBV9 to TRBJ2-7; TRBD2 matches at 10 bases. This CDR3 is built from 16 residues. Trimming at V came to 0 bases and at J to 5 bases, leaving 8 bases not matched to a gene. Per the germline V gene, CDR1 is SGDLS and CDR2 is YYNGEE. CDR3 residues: CASSVVPSSGGNEQYF. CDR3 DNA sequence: TGTGCCAGCAGCGTAGTCCCCTCTAGCGGGGGCAACGAGCAGTACTTC.

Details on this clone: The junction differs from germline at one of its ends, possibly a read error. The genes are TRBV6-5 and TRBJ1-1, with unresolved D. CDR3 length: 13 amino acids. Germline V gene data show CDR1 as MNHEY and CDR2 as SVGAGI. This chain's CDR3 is CATSAGWNTEAFF. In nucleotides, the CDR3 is TGTGCCACCAGTGCTGGATGGAACACTGAAGCTTTCTTT.

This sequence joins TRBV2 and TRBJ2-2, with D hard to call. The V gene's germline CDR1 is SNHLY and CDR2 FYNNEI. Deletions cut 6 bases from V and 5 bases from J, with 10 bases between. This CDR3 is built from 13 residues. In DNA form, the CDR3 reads TGTGCCAGCAGGCTCCGAGGAACCGGGGAGCTGTTTTTT. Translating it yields CASRLRGTGELFF.

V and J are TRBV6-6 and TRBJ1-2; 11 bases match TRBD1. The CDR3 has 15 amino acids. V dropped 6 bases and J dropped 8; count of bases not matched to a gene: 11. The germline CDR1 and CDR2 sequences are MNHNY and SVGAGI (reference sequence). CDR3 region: CASSLRTGGARGYTF. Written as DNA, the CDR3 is TGTGCCAGCAGCCTCCGGACAGGGGGCGCAAGGGGCTACACCTTC.

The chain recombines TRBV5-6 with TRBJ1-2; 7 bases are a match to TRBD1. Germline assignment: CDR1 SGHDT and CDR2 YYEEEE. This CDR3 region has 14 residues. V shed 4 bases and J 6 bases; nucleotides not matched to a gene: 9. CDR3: CASSPGRGQHGYTF. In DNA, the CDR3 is TGTGCCAGCAGCCCCGGAAGGGGGCAGCATGGCTACACCTTC.

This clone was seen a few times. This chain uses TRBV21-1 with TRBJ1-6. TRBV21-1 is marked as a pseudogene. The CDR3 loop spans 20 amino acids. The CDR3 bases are TGTGCCGTCCTCAAAGAGGGTAGCGGCTTCGGAGACACGTCAAATTCACCCCTCCACTTT. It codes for CAVLKEGSGFGDTSNSPLHF.

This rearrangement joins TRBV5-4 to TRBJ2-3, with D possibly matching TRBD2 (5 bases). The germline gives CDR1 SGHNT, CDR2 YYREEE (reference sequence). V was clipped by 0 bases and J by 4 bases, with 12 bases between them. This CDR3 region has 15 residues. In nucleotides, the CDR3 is TGTGCCAGCAGCTTGGACCGGGGTTGGGCAGATACGCAGTATTTT. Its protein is CASSLDRGWADTQYF. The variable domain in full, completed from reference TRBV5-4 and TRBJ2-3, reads ETGVTQSPTHLIKTRGQQVTLRCSSQSGHNTVSWYQQALGQGPQFIFQYYREEENGRGNFPPRFSGLQFPNYSSELNVNALELDDSALYLCASSLDRGWADTQYFGPGTRLTVL.

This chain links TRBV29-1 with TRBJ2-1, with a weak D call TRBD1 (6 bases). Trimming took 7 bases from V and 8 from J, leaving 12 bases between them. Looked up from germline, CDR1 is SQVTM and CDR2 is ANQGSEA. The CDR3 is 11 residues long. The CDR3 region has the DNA TGCAGCGGTACAGGGTTACATGAGCAGTTCTTC. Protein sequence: CSGTGLHEQFF.

The DNA for the CDR3 is TGTGCCAGCAGCGTAAGAGGGGGCGGAGGAAACACCATATATTTT. This gives the protein CASSVRGGGGNTIYF. The chain combines TRBV9 with TRBJ1-3; 7 bases match TRBD1. With V trimmed by 1 base and J by 4 bases, 5 bases remained unmatched. Looked up from germline, CDR1 is SGDLS and CDR2 is YYNGEE. The CDR3 totals 15 residues.

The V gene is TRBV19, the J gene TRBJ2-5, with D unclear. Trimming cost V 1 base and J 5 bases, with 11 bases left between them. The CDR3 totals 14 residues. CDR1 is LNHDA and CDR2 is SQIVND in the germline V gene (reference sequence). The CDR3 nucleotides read TGTGCCAGTAGTATAGCGGACCTCCCGGAGACCCAGTACTTC. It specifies CASSIADLPETQYF.

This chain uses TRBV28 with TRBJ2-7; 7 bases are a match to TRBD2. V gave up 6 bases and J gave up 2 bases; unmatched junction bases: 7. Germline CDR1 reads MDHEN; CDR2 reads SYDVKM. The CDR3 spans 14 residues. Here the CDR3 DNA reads TGTGCCAGCAGCTCCGCGGGAGAGACCTACGAGCAGTACTTC. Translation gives CASSSAGETYEQYF.

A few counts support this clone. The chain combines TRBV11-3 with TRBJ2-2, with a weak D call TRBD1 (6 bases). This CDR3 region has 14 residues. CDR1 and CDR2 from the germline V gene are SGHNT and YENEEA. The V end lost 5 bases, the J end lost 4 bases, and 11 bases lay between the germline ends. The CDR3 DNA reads TGTGCCAGCAGCGTGAGACAGGCCACCGGGGAGCTGTTTTTT. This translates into CASSVRQATGELFF.

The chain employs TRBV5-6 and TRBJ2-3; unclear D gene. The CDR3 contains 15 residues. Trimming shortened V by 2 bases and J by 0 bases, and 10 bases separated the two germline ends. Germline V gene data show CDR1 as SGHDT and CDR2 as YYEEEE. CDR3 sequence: CASSLVASSTDTQYF. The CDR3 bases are TGTGCCAGCAGCTTAGTGGCATCTAGCACAGATACGCAGTATTTT.

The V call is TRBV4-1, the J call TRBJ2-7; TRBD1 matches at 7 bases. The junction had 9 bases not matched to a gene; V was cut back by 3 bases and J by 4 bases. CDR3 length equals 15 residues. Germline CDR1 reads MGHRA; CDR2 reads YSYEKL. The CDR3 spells CASSHYEGQPYEQYF. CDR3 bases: TGCGCCAGCAGCCATTATGAGGGACAGCCTTACGAGCAGTACTTC.

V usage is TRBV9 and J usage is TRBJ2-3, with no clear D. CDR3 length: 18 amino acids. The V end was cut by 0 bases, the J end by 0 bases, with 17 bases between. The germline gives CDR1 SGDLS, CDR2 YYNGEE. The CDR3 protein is CASSVATLDRFSTDTQYF. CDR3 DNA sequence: TGTGCCAGCAGCGTAGCTACGTTGGACCGTTTTAGCACAGATACGCAGTATTTT. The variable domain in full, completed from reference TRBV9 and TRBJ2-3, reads DSGVTQTPKHLITATGQRVTLRCSPRSGDLSVYWYQQSLDQGLQFLIQYYNGEERAKGNILERFSAQQFPDLHSELNLSSLELGDSALYFCASSVATLDRFSTDTQYFGPGTRLTVL.

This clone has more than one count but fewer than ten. CDR3: CASSSRGPGNTEAFF. In DNA form, the CDR3 reads TGCGCCAGCAGCTCCAGGGGGCCTGGGAACACTGAAGCTTTCTTT. This chain connects TRBV5-1 to TRBJ1-1; 8 bases agree with TRBD1. Losses at the gene ends were 3 bases for V and 1 base for J; bases not matched to a gene: 5. The CDR3 length is 15 residues. Germline V gives CDR1 SGHRS, CDR2 YFSETQ.

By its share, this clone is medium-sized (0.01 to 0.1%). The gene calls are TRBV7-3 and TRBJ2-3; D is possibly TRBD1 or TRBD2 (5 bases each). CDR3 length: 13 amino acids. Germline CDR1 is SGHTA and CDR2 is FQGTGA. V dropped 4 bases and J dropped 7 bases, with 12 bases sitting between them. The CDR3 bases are TGTGCCAGCAGCTGGGACCGCAGTAATACGCAGTATTTT. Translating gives CASSWDRSNTQYF.